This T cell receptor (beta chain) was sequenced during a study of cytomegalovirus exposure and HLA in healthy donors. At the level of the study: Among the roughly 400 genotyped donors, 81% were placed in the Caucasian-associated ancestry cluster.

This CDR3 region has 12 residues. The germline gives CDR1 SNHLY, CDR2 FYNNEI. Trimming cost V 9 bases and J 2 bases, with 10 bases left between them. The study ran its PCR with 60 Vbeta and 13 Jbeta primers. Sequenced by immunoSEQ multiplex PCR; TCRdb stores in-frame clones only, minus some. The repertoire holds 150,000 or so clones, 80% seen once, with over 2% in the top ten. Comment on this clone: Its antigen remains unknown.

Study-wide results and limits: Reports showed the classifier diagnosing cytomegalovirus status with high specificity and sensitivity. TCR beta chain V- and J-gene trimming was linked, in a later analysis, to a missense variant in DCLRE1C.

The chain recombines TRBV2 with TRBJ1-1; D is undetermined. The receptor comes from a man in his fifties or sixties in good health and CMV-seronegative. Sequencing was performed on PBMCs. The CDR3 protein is CASHRSNTEAFF. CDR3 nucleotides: TGTGCCAGTCACAGATCCAACACTGAAGCTTTCTTT.